This T cell receptor (beta chain) was sequenced for a study of blood T cell repertoires in COVID-19. In the study overall: The cDNA or gDNA used as material had been derived from T cells, B-cell-depleted T cells, or PBMCs.

Participants were aged about 18 to 95 years, lived in about two dozen US areas, and enrolled virtually. Participants reported their clinical history, and cohort assignment relied on those reports. The assay was immunoSEQ multiplex PCR, and TCRdb's table has in-frame clones only and misses some. Of under 250,000 clones in the sample, 85% were seen once. The CDR3 extends over 14 amino acids. Trimming left V 4 bases short and J 6 bases short, with 15 bases between. Germline assignment: CDR1 MNHEY and CDR2 SVGEGT. Source material: PBMCs or T cells enriched from blood (not recorded which). This sequence joins TRBV6-2 or TRBV6-3 and TRBJ1-1; D may be TRBD1 (6 bases). The receptor was isolated from a woman between 45 and 65 years old with acute COVID-19. CDR3 DNA sequence: TGTGCCAGCAGTTCGGGGGGGCTGGTGGCTGAAGCTTTCTTT. Translation: CASSSGGLVAEAFF.